This TCR beta chain was documented in a study of blood T cell repertoires in COVID-19. CDR1 and CDR2 from the germline V gene are LGHDT and YNNKEL (reference sequence). V lost 1 base, J lost 4 bases, and 7 bases stayed unmatched. This CDR3 region has 16 residues. This clone was seen once. In the study's own analysis: Reference gene primer amplification gave nucleated cell count estimates. Repertoires were generated with immunoSEQ multiplex PCR, while TCRdb's copy carries only in-frame clones and drops some. V, J and clone size are those of that table, while D and trimming were read from the DNA. The table has roughly 120,000 clones, 85% to 90% seen once; the top ten hold 25% to 35%.

The chain carries TRBV3-1 (or the pseudogene TRBV3-2) and TRBJ1-3, with TRBD1 matching over 7 bases. The sequence was collected from a man between 70 and 80 years old with active or convalescent COVID-19. Sequencing used peripheral blood. In nucleotides, the CDR3 is TGTGCCAGCAGCCAAGGACAGGGAGGACTCGGAAACACCATATATTTT. This sequence encodes CASSQGQGGLGNTIYF.